The entry below describes one T cell receptor (beta chain). Its antigen is not yet known. No quality values exist for individual bases; no much larger clone is one base distant. Participants in the prospective study were aged roughly 18 to 100 years, lived in about two dozen United States geographic areas, and enrolled through a virtual design. In the prospective study, cohorts were assigned on the basis of participant-reported clinical history obtained from a screening survey and a study questionnaire. Exposed participants had been in contact with someone with a PCR-confirmed or clinician-diagnosed COVID-19 case within 2 weeks of study entry. In the prospective study, whole blood, serum and a nasopharyngeal or oropharyngeal swab were collected from each participant by mobile phlebotomists. Additional blood draws and questionnaires over an approximately 2-month period could optionally be provided by prospective study participants. Prospective study blood samples were shipped either frozen or at room temperature before DNA extraction.

V and J lose 4 bases and 0 bases, and a span of 9 bases separates them. There are 13 amino acids in the CDR3, from cysteine to phenylalanine inclusive. CDR3 DNA is the only sequence kept; it has 39 bases, read in frame from the first base. The germline V gene supplies CDR1 SQVTM and CDR2 ANQGSEA. The immunoSEQ Assay, a bias-controlled multiplex PCR, was used to amplify TCRbeta CDR3 regions from genomic DNA. The original pipeline was this. Within the assay, amplification of reference gene primers was used to estimate how many nucleated cells each sample contained. Sequence reads were collapsed and filtered to measure the absolute abundance of every unique TCRbeta CDR3 rearrangement. For each sample, productive Simpson clonality was calculated as the square root of Simpson's diversity index over productive rearrangements. The table was pulled from immuneACCESS by TCRdb, which kept in-frame rearrangements only. Such tables lose some clones; where checked, under half of the loss comes from unresolved V genes, and the rest has no known cause. That table gives V, J and clone size, and the DNA gave D and trimming. This sample has roughly 320,000 clones in its table, and roughly nine tenths of those were observed once. The top ten hold 3.5% to 5% of the sample.

This record comes from a study of blood T cell repertoires in COVID-19 (dated by TCRdb to the early 2020s). Some background on the complete study: Samples from collaborators originated in the United States, Italy and Spain and spanned both the acute and convalescent phases of COVID-19. The prospective study material was composed of cDNA or gDNA derived from T cells, B-cell-depleted T cells, or PBMCs. Deeply sampled blood TCRbeta repertoires from subjects exposed to, actively infected with, or recovered from COVID-19 were included in the dataset. The repertoires were released in a freely available public database intended as a resource for research on the immune response to SARS-CoV-2. Samples were obtained from the ongoing ImmuneRACE study (first 160 participants) and from approximately 1,200 subjects provided by 6 global collaborators. A de-identified subject ID, COVID-19 status, age in years and sex were almost always included in the sample metadata. Where available, HLA class I and class II types were taken from metadata supplied by the sample provider and were not determined by assay-based typing. Here is what the overall study found, with its caveats: The amount of clinical and demographic metadata varied by source and participant and was provided uncurated.

Recombination joined TRBV29-1 with TRBJ1-2, with the D gene call left open. The sample consisted of PBMCs or T cells enriched from blood (not recorded which). This clonotype originated in a young woman who had been exposed to COVID-19. CDR3 reads: CSVGNRANYGYTF. The DNA sequence follows: TGCAGCGTTGGGAATCGGGCTAACTATGGCTACACCTTC.